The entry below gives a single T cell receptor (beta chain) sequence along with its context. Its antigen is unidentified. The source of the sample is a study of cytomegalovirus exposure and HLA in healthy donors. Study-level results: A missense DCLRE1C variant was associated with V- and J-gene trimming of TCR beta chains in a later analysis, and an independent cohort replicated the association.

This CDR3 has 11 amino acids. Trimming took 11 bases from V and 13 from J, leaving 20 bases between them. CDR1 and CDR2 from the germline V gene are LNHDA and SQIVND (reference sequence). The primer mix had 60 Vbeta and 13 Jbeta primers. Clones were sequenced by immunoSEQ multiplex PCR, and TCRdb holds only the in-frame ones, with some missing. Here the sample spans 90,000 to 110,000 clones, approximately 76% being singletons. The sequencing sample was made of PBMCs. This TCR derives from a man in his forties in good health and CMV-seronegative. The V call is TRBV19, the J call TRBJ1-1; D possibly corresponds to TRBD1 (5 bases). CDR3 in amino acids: CALRGEGGVFF. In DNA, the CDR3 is TGTGCCTTACGAGGGGAGGGAGGCGTTTTCTTT. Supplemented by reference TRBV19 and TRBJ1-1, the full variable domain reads DGGITQSPKYLFRKEGQNVTLSCEQNLNHDAMYWYRQDPGQGLRLIYYSQIVNDFQKGDIAEGYSVSREKKESFPLTVTSAQKNPTAFYLCALRGEGGVFFGQGTRLTVV.